This entry concerns a single T cell receptor (beta chain). The antigen is unknown. PCR used 60 Vbeta primers and 13 Jbeta primers. Using immunoSEQ multiplex PCR, the repertoire was profiled, and TCRdb retains in-frame clones only, with some absent. Among about 200,000 clones listed, 65% to 90% were seen once. These data are taken from a study of cytomegalovirus exposure and HLA in healthy donors. Study-wide results and caveats: Follow-up analysis found HLA locus-dependent TCR association rates, highest for DRB1 and lowest for HLA-C. As confirmed in vitro, three CMV-associated chains were specific for CMV antigens.

CDR3 length: 17 amino acids. V lost 7 bases, J lost 2 bases, and 9 bases stayed unmatched. Germline V gives CDR1 SNHLY, CDR2 FYNNEI. Sequenced input: PBMCs. This TCR was sampled from a young woman in good health and CMV-seronegative. This rearrangement joins TRBV2 to TRBJ2-6; TRBD1 agrees at 9 bases. Here the CDR3 reads CASNPGQGRTGANVLTF. The CDR3 DNA reads as TGTGCCAGCAACCCTGGACAGGGGAGGACTGGGGCCAACGTCCTGACTTTC.